This T cell receptor (beta chain) stems from a study of blood T cell repertoires in COVID-19. About the research overall: Specimens from acute and convalescent COVID-19 originated in the United States, Italy and Spain.

The CDR3 is made up of 16 amino acids. Trimming removed 5 bases from V and 8 bases from J; junction bases left unmatched: 13. CDR1 is MNHEY and CDR2 is SMNVEV in the germline V gene (reference sequence). In the study's own analysis: Amplification with reference gene primers provided the estimates of nucleated cell counts. This table comes from immunoSEQ multiplex PCR, and its TCRdb copy is limited to in-frame clones, with some not included. V and J calls and clone size are those listed in that table; D and trimming were worked out from the DNA. Among 310,000 or so clones, over 75% were seen once, and the ten largest hold roughly 4%.

The sample comprised peripheral blood. The receptor was derived from a woman between 45 and 65 years old with active or convalescent COVID-19. The chain couples TRBV27 to TRBJ1-2, with TRBD1 matching 11 bases. The chain's CDR3 is CASSREGQGAPRGYTF. CDR3 coding DNA: TGTGCCAGCAGTCGTGAAGGACAGGGGGCCCCTCGCGGCTACACCTTC.